These 7 T cell receptor beta chains were all obtained from the same sample, sequenced in a study of siplizumab effects on memory and regulatory T cells. Produced via immunoSEQ multiplex PCR; TCRdb's table is partial and in-frame only. This table holds approximately 92,000 clones, roughly 94% found once. The sequenced sample was non-Treg CD4+ T cells sorted from blood. The source of these receptors is a human donor in good health.

The rearrangement joins TRBV25-1 to TRBJ2-5; D possibly uses TRBD1 or TRBD2 (6 bases each). V lost 2 bases to trimming and J lost 5 bases, with 12 bases between them. CDR3 length equals 14 residues. Germline CDR1 and CDR2: MGHDK and SYGVNS. The DNA of the CDR3 is TGTGCCAGCAGTGAAGCCGGGGGCGGGGAGACCCAGTACTTC. Protein product: CASSEAGGGETQYF.

V and J are TRBV18 and TRBJ2-1; possible D gene TRBD2, 5 bases. Trimming pared 4 bases from V and 6 bases from J, leaving 10 bases between. CDR1 KGHSH and CDR2 LQKENI come from the germline V gene. There are 13 residues in the CDR3. The CDR3 DNA reads TGTGCCAGCTCACGGCAGGCGGGCAATGAGCAGTTCTTC. It specifies CASSRQAGNEQFF.

This CDR3 is CASGLAGPETQYF. CDR3 DNA: TGCGCCAGCGGACTAGCGGGGCCAGAGACCCAGTACTTC. The chain recombines TRBV5-1 with TRBJ2-5, with 12 bases aligning to TRBD2. CDR1 SGHRS and CDR2 YFSETQ come from the germline V gene. The CDR3 runs to 13 residues. Trimming removed 7 bases from V and 4 bases from J; junction bases left unmatched: 2.

The chain uses TRBV7-2 and TRBJ1-1; D ambiguous. Germline CDR1 and CDR2: SGHTA and FQGNSA. V lost 1 base and J 0 bases, leaving 3 bases between the germline ends. The CDR3 covers 13 residues. CDR3: CASSLELNTEAFF. For the CDR3, the DNA is TGTGCCAGCAGCTTAGAGCTGAACACTGAAGCTTTCTTT.

The chain combines TRBV11-1 with TRBJ2-3; D is perhaps TRBD1 (6 bases). In germline, CDR1 is SGHAT, CDR2 FQDESV (reference sequence). The CDR3 is made up of 14 amino acids. V shed 6 bases and J shed 3 bases, with 13 bases lying between them. The CDR3 bases are TGTGCCAGCAGACAAGGGGGTCGGACAGATACGCAGTATTTT. It codes for CASRQGGRTDTQYF.

V gene TRBV19 combines with J gene TRBJ2-1; 11 nucleotides match TRBD1. Per the germline V gene, CDR1 is LNHDA and CDR2 is SQIVND (reference sequence). Unmatched junction bases numbered 10, after V lost 7 bases and J lost 5 bases. The CDR3 is 16 amino acids. CDR3 sequence: CASKTGQGARDNEQFF. CDR3 coding DNA: TGTGCCAGTAAAACCGGACAGGGGGCGCGAGACAATGAGCAGTTCTTC.

This chain connects TRBV11-1 to TRBJ2-6; D not certain. Germline V gene lookup returns CDR1 SGHAT and CDR2 FQDESV (reference sequence). The CDR3 length is 19 residues. V lost 8 bases to trimming and J lost 1 base, with 24 bases between them. The CDR3 loop reads CASGDKTSRVESGANVLTF. For the CDR3, the DNA is TGTGCCAGCGGAGACAAGACCTCAAGGGTAGAATCTGGGGCCAACGTCCTGACTTTC.